This T cell receptor beta chain was sequenced for a study of breast tumors, draining lymph nodes, adjacent tissues. The study, taken as a whole, reports: Tumor and nontumor repertoires were significantly more similar in luminal-like than in basal-like breast cancer. Tumor repertoires ranked between lymph nodes and nontumor tissue in diversity, with V and J gene preferences.

The lymph nodes were axillary draining lymph nodes from breast cancer patients. With respect to this clonotype: The target antigen is unknown.

TCRdb re-analysed the multiplex PCR reads in MiXCR, keeping a single row per CDR3 protein. The sample records a few hundred thousand distinct CDR3 sequences, less than 35% being singletons. The CDR3 loop spans 14 amino acids. Trimming cost V 7 bases and J 2 bases; bases outside gene matches: 10. Germline values: CDR1 SQVTM, CDR2 ANQGSEA. The genes are TRBV29-1 and TRBJ1-1; TRBD1 aligns across 7 bases. The clonotype originates from a female donor with breast cancer. Some clones in this sample may be carry-over from other donors' samples. What was sequenced was axillary lymph node tissue. This chain's CDR3 is CSGNAQGFNTEAFF. CDR3 nucleotide sequence: TGCAGCGGCAACGCACAGGGGTTCAACACTGAAGCTTTCTTT.